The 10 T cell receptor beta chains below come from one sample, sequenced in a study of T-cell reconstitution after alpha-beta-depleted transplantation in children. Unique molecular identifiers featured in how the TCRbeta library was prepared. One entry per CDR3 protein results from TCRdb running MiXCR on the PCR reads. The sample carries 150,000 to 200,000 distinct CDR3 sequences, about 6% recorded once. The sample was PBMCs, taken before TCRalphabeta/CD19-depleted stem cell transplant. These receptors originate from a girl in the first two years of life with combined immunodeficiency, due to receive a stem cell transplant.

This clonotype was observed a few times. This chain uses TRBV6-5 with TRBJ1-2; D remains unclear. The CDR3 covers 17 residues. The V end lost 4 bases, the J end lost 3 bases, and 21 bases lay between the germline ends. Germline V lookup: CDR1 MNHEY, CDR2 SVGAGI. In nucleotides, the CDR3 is TGTGCCAGCAGTTTACTACCCTGGACCACAAAGGACTATGGCTACACCTTC. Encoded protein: CASSLLPWTTKDYGYTF.

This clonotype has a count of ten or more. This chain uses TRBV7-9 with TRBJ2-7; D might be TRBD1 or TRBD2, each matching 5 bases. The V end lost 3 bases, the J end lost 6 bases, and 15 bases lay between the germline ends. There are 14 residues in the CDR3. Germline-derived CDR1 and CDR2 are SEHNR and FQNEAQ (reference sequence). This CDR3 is CASSFRGSNAEQYF. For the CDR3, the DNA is TGTGCCAGCAGCTTCCGGGGCTCCAACGCCGAGCAGTACTTC.

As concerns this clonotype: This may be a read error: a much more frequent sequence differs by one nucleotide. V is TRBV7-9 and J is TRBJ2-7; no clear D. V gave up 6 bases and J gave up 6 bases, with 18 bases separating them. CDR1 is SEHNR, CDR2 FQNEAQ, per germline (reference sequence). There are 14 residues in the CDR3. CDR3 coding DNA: TGTGCCAGCAGTGACCGCATAGGCGCCTGCGAGCAGTACTTC. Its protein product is CASSDRIGACEQYF.

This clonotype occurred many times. The chain's CDR3 is CASSQLPGGRGNTIYF. In nucleotides, the CDR3 is TGTGCCAGCAGCCAACTCCCAGGAGGTCGGGGAAACACCATATATTTT. The rearrangement links TRBV3-1 to TRBJ1-3; D is ambiguous. This CDR3 is 16 amino acids long. Trimming stripped 2 bases from V and 4 bases from J, with 15 bases between. The germline V gene has CDR1 LGHDT and CDR2 YNNKEL (reference sequence).

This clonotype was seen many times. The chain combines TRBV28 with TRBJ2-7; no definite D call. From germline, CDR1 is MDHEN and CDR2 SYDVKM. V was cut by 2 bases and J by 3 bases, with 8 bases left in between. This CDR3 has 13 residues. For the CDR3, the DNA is TGTGCCAGCAGTTTAGGGCAGATCTACGAGCAGTACTTC. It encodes CASSLGQIYEQYF. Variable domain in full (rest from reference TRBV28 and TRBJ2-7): DVKVTQSSRYLVKRTGEKVFLECVQDMDHENMFWYRQDPGLGLRLIYFSYDVKMKEKGDIPEGYSVSREKKERFSLILESASTNQTSMYLCASSLGQIYEQYFGPGTRLTVT.

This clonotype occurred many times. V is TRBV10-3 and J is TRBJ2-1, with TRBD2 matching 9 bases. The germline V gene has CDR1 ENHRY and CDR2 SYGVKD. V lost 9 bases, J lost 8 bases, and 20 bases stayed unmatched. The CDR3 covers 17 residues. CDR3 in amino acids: CAMAYGSGSRETDEQFF. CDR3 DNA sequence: TGTGCCATGGCTTACGGTAGCGGGAGCAGGGAGACAGATGAGCAGTTCTTC.

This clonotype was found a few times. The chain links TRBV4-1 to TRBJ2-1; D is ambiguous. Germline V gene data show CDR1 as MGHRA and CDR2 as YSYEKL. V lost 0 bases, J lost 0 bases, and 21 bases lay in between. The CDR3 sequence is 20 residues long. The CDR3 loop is CASSQEGSFTPSSSYNEQFF. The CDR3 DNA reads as TGCGCCAGCAGCCAAGAAGGAAGCTTTACCCCCTCGAGCTCCTACAATGAGCAGTTCTTC.

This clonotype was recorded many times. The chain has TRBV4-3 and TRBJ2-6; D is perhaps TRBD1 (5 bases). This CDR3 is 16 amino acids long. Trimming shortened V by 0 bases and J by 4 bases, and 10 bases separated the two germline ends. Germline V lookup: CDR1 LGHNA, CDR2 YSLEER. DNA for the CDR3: TGCGCCAGCAGCCAAGACAGGACATCCGGGGCCAACGTCCTGACTTTC. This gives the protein CASSQDRTSGANVLTF.

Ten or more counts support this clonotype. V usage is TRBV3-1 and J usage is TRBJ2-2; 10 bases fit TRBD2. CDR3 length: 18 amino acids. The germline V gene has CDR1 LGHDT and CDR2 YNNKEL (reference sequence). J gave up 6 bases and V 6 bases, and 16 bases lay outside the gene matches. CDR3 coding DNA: TGTGCCAGCAGTCCCCTTATGTTGACTAGCGGGTTACCCGGGGAGCTGTTTTTT. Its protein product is CASSPLMLTSGLPGELFF.

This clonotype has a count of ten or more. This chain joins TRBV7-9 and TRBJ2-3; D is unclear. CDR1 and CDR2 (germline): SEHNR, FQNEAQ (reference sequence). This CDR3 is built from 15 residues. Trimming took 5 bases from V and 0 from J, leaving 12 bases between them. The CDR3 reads CASSESGTSTDTQYF. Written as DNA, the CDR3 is TGTGCCAGCAGCGAATCGGGTACTAGCACAGATACGCAGTATTTT. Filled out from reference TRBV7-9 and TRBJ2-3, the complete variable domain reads DTGVSQNPRHKITKRGQNVTFRCDPISEHNRLYWYRQTLGQGPEFLTYFQNEAQLEKSRLLSDRFSAERPKGSFSTLEIQRTEQGDSAMYLCASSESGTSTDTQYFGPGTRLTVL.